The 13 T cell receptor beta chains below all came from one sample that was sequenced in a study of blood T cell repertoires in COVID-19. Here immunoSEQ multiplex PCR was the method, and the copy in TCRdb shows in-frame clones only, minus some. The profile shows roughly 170,000 clones, approximately 80% of them singletons. Specimen: PBMCs or T cells enriched from blood (not recorded which). All receptors derive from a man aged 50 or older who had recovered from COVID-19.

This sequence joins TRBV9 and TRBJ1-1; D remains ambiguous. The V gene lost 3 bases and the J gene lost 4 bases, with 16 bases spanning the gap. The CDR3 contains 15 residues. Germline CDR1 SGDLS, CDR2 YYNGEE. CDR3 residues: CASSGEFGGSTEAFF. The DNA of the CDR3 is TGTGCCAGCAGCGGAGAATTCGGAGGTAGCACTGAAGCTTTCTTT. The full variable domain, in which reference TRBV9 and TRBJ1-1 provide the parts outside the CDR3, is DSGVTQTPKHLITATGQRVTLRCSPRSGDLSVYWYQQSLDQGLQFLIQYYNGEERAKGNILERFSAQQFPDLHSELNLSSLELGDSALYFCASSGEFGGSTEAFFGQGTRLTVV.

The chain links TRBV29-1 to TRBJ1-1; perhaps TRBD1 as D (5 bases). Deletions cut 7 bases from V and 6 bases from J, with 12 bases between. The CDR3 totals 11 residues. Germline CDR1 and CDR2: SQVTM and ANQGSEA. CDR3 bases: TGCAGCGGAAGAGGCAGGGCTGAAGCTTTCTTT. It encodes CSGRGRAEAFF.

J is TRBJ1-2 and V is TRBV11-2; 8 nucleotides align to TRBD1. The trim removed 5 bases at V and 7 bases at J, leaving 15 bases unmatched. The CDR3 covers 16 residues. Germline V gene sequence: CDR1 SGHAT, CDR2 FQNNGV. CDR3 loop: CASSPQGVGTIGGYTF. In nucleotides, the CDR3 is TGTGCCAGCAGCCCACAGGGGGTGGGGACTATTGGTGGCTACACCTTC.

The chain joins TRBV3-1 (or the pseudogene TRBV3-2) to TRBJ2-5; D unclear. There are 12 residues in the CDR3. Trimming pared 0 bases from V and 7 bases from J, leaving 6 bases between. Germline V CDR1 and CDR2: LGHDT, YNNKEL (reference sequence). CDR3 region: CASSQDEWTQYF. CDR3 sequence (DNA): TGTGCCAGCAGCCAAGATGAGTGGACCCAGTACTTC.

V is TRBV7-3 and J is TRBJ1-1, with 8 bases fitting TRBD1. CDR1 and CDR2 from the germline V gene are SGHTA and FQGTGA. There are 14 residues in the CDR3. V shed 6 bases, J shed 3 bases, and the junction held 6 bases outside the gene matches. The CDR3 is CASSLRGQDTEAFF. CDR3 sequence (DNA): TGTGCCAGCAGTCTCAGGGGGCAGGACACTGAAGCTTTCTTT.

This chain joins TRBV19 and TRBJ2-3, with a possible D match to TRBD2 (6 bases). V lost 8 bases and J lost 8, with 20 bases in between. Germline CDR1 and CDR2: LNHDA and SQIVND (reference sequence). CDR3 size: 14 residues. The CDR3 region is CASRVTSQSVTQYF. CDR3 coding DNA: TGTGCCAGTCGCGTGACTAGTCAGTCGGTTACGCAGTATTTT.

The V gene is TRBV9, the J gene TRBJ2-7, with D possibly being TRBD1 (6 bases). Trimming cost V 0 bases and J 0 bases, with 16 bases left between them. CDR1 and CDR2 from the germline V gene are SGDLS and YYNGEE. The CDR3 runs 17 residues. The CDR3 DNA sequence: TGTGCCAGCAGCGTAGGGGGTTGGGGGCCCAGCTCCTACGAGCAGTACTTC. Translated: CASSVGGWGPSSYEQYF. The whole variable domain, filled in from reference TRBV9 and TRBJ2-7, reads DSGVTQTPKHLITATGQRVTLRCSPRSGDLSVYWYQQSLDQGLQFLIQYYNGEERAKGNILERFSAQQFPDLHSELNLSSLELGDSALYFCASSVGGWGPSSYEQYFGPGTRLTVT.

The chain uses TRBV12-3 or TRBV12-4 and TRBJ1-5, with D perhaps matching TRBD1 (5 bases). V was shortened by 5 bases and J by 12 bases, with 11 bases between the two germline ends. CDR3 length: 11 residues. For the CDR3, the DNA is TGTGCCAGCAGTACATCGGGGGTCCAGCATTTT. Its protein product is CASSTSGVQHF.

The chain is built from TRBV27 and TRBJ1-6; 7 positions match TRBD1. The CDR3 runs 14 residues. Germline V lookup: CDR1 MNHEY, CDR2 SMNVEV (reference sequence). Trimming took 6 bases from V and 7 from J; bases not matched to a gene: 6. The CDR3 region has the DNA TGTGCCAGCAGGGTGTTACAGGGGAATTCACCCCTCCACTTT. Translated, it gives CASRVLQGNSPLHF.

This clone was observed a handful of times. This chain links TRBV29-1 with TRBJ2-2; perhaps TRBD2 as D (5 bases). Trimming removed 4 bases from V and 6 bases from J, with 9 bases in between. This CDR3 contains 12 residues. CDR1 and CDR2 from the germline V gene are SQVTM and ANQGSEA. The CDR3 here is CSVVGGAGELFF. CDR3 DNA: TGCAGCGTTGTCGGAGGCGCCGGGGAGCTGTTTTTT.

This sequence joins TRBV12-3 or TRBV12-4 and TRBJ1-2; the D is unclear. The CDR3 loop spans 13 amino acids. V lost 1 base and J 4 bases, leaving 7 bases between the germline ends. CDR3 in amino acids: CASSLGQVYGYTF. CDR3 coding DNA: TGTGCCAGCAGTTTAGGGCAGGTCTATGGCTACACCTTC.

The chain couples TRBV7-2 to TRBJ1-6; D unclear. Trimming cost V 1 base and J 11 bases, with 12 bases left between them. The germline V gene has CDR1 SGHTA and CDR2 FQGNSA. The CDR3 totals 14 residues. The CDR3 bases are TGTGCCAGCAGCTTAGGTAGGGTGCGGGCACCCCTCCACTTT. As protein: CASSLGRVRAPLHF.

The chain employs TRBV7-9 and TRBJ2-1; D might be TRBD2 (6 bases). This CDR3 region has 14 residues. Between the trimmed V and J ends, which lost 2 bases and 4 bases, there was a span of 9 bases. Looked up from germline, CDR1 is SEHNR and CDR2 is FQNEAQ (reference sequence). The CDR3 region has the DNA TGTGCCAGCAGCTTACTCGCGGGGTACAATGAGCAGTTCTTC. Residues: CASSLLAGYNEQFF.